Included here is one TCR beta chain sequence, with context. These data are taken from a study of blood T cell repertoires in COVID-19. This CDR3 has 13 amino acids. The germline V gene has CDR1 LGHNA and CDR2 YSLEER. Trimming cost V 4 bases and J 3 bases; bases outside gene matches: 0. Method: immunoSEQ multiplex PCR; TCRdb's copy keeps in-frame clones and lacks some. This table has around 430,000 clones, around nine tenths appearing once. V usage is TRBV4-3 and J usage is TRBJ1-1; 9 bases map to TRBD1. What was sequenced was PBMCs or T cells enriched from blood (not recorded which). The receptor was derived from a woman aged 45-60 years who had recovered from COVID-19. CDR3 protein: CASSRDRDTEAFF. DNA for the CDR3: TGCGCCAGCAGCCGGGACAGGGACACTGAAGCTTTCTTT.